Below are 6 T cell receptor beta chains sequenced from a single sample in a study of T cell responses to AZD1222 COVID-19 vaccine. Sequencing was performed with immunoSEQ multiplex PCR; in TCRdb, only in-frame clones are kept and a portion is missing. Altogether about 130,000 clones are present, 80% to 90% being singletons, with the ten largest covering approximately 20%. The sample in question was peripheral blood, obtained on day 0 of AZD1222 vaccination. The receptors originated from an adult in good health.

The J gene is TRBJ1-4, the V gene TRBV7-9; tentative D call: TRBD1 (5 bases). Trimming removed 4 bases from V and 6 bases from J, with 15 bases in between. This CDR3 has 15 residues. Germline values: CDR1 SEHNR, CDR2 FQNEAQ (reference sequence). The chain's CDR3 is CASSYRTRLDEKLFF. CDR3 bases: TGTGCCAGCAGCTACAGGACCAGGTTGGATGAAAAACTGTTTTTT.

The chain links TRBV7-2 to TRBJ2-6, with D perhaps TRBD1 (6 bases). The CDR3 sequence is 14 residues long. Germline values: CDR1 SGHTA, CDR2 FQGNSA. V was shortened by 2 bases and J by 6 bases, with 8 bases between the two germline ends. The CDR3 nucleotides are TGTGCCAGCAGCTTACGACAGGTGGCCAACGTCCTGACTTTC. As protein: CASSLRQVANVLTF.

The chain links TRBV6-5 to TRBJ1-2, with unresolved D. The V and J ends lost 6 bases and 1 base respectively, with 6 bases between them. Germline-derived CDR1 and CDR2 are MNHEY and SVGAGI. The CDR3 has 12 residues. The CDR3 DNA reads as TGTGCCAGCAGCTCCCTTAACTATGGCTACACCTTC. Encoded protein: CASSSLNYGYTF.

The chain uses TRBV19 and TRBJ2-3; D may be TRBD1 or TRBD2 (5 bases each). The V and J ends lost 7 bases and 0 bases respectively, with 14 bases between them. CDR3 length: 15 residues. Looked up from germline, CDR1 is LNHDA and CDR2 is SQIVND (reference sequence). This CDR3 is CASTMGTSSTDTQYF. The DNA of the CDR3 is TGTGCCAGTACCATGGGGACCTCAAGCACAGATACGCAGTATTTT.

The V and J genes are TRBV6-5 and TRBJ2-7; D is ambiguous. V shed 8 bases and J shed 2 bases, with 7 bases lying between them. The germline gives CDR1 MNHEY, CDR2 SVGAGI. The CDR3 extends over 11 amino acids. The CDR3 bases are TGTGCCAGCGGCTTACCCTACGAGCAGTACTTC. Protein sequence: CASGLPYEQYF.

The genes are TRBV28 and TRBJ1-2; maybe TRBD1 (5 bases). V lost 3 bases and J 6 bases, leaving 11 bases between the germline ends. There are 13 residues in the CDR3. CDR1 is MDHEN and CDR2 is SYDVKM in the germline V gene. The CDR3 bases are TGTGCCAGCAGTTTGGCCAGGGTTAATGGCTACACCTTC. Amino acids: CASSLARVNGYTF.